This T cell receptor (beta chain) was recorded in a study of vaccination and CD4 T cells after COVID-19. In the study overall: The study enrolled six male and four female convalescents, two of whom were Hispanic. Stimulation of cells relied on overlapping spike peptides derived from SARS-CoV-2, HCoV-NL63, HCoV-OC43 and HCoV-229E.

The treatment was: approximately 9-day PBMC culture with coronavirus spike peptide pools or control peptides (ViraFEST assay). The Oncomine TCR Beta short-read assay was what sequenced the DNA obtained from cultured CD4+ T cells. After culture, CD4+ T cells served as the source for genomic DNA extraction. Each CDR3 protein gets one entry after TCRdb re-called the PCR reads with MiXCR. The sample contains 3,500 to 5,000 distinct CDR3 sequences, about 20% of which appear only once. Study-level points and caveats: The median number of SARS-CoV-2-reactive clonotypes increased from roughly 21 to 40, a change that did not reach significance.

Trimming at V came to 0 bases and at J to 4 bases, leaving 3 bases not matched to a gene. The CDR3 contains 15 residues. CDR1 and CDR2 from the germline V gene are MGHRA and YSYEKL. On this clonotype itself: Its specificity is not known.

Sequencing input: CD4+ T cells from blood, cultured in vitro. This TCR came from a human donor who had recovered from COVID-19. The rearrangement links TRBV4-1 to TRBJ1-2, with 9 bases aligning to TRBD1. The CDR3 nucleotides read TGCGCCAGCAGCCAAGAACAGGGGGCGATCTATGGCTACACCTTC. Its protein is CASSQEQGAIYGYTF.